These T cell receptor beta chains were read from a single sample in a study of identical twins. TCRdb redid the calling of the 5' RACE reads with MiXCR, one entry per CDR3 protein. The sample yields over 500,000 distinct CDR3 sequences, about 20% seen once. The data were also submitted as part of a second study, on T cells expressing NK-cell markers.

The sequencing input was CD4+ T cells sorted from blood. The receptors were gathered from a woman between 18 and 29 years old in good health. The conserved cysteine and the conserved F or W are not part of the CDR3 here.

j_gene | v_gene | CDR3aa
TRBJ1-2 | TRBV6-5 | ASSYGGTENYGYT
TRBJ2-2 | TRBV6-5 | ASSLEANTGELF
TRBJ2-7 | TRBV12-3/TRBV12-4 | ASRVGARFEQY
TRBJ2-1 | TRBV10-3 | AISESKLAGGNEQF
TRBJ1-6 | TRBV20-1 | SVIGAGINSPLH
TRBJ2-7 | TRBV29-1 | SVEDPTGFSYEQY
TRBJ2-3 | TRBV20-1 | SASGLTGLSGTDTQY
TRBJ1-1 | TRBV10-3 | AISETGTSKAF
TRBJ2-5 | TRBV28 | ASSFAGAKTQY
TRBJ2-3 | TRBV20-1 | SGRRADTDTQY
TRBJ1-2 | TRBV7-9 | ASRPLDNSINYSYT
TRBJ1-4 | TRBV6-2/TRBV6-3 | ASSRRLIAANEKLF
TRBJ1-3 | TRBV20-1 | SARVTGGNTIY
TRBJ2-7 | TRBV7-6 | ASSPGQGPYSYEQY
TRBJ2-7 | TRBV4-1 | ASSQDGDPYEQY
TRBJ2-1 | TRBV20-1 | SAVPAGYNEQF
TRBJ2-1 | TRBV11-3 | ASSSTSGGDYNEQF
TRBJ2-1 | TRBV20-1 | SAYSLAGAAYNEQF
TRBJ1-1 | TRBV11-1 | ASSLLGGDTEAF
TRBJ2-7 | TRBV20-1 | SASSGSNEQY
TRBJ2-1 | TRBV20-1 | SASGGAINEQF
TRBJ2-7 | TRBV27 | ASSSAPTGRDEQY
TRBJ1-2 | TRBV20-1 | SAGPGLIVGYGYT
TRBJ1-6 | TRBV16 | ASSQLRENSPLH
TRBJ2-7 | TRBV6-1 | ASKRWEGGGYEQY
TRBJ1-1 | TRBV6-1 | ASNLATDVGSEAF
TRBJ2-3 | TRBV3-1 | ASSQDGWTDTQY
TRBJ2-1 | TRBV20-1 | SATPGASGNYNEQF
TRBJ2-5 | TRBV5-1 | ATRDRVVETQY
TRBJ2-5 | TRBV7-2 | ASSYRTSGLETQY
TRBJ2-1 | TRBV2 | ASMLGSLSLNEQF
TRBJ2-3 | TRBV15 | ATSRSLENTQY
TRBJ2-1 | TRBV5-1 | ASSLEVPTYNEQF
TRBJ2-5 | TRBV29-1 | SGAPGALGETQY
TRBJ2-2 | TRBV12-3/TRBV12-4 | ASSFPPAGELF
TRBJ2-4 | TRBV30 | AWSERLAKNIQY
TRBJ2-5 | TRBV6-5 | ASSYLAGTSGVPETQY
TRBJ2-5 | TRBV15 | ATGQVERETQY
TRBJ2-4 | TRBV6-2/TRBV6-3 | ASSYTPLLQY
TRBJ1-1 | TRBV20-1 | SASPNMNTEAF
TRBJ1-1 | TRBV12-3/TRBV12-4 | ASTVQGARTEAF
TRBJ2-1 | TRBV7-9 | ASSLESGRNEQF
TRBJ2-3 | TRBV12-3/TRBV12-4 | ASSPFSSTDTQY
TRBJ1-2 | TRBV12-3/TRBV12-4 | ASSLPRDRGRGYT
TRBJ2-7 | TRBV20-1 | SARLGRSTYEQY
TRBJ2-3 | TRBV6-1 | ASRTGTSGRAGDTQY
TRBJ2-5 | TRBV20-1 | SALRGSGQETQY
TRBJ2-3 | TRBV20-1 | SARDLKLAGGGDTQY
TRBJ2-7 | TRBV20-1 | SAIHLDRPGEQY
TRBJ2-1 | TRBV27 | ASRTGGPYNEQF
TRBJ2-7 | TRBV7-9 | ASSLHRVDEQY
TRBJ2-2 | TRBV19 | ASSRRGSGELF
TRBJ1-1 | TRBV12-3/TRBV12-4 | ASSIRAVHEAF
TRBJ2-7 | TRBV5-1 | ASSMGGHEQY
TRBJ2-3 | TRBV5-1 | ASSLSSGPTDTQY
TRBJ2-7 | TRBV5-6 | ASNLDRGVEQY
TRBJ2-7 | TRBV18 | ASSPLPGTVGYEQY
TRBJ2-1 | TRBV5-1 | ASSLERGGSLF
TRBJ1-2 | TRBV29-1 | SVEEGYGYT